What follows describes a single T cell receptor (beta chain). This sample was included in a study of shared clonotypes between healthy human individuals. Overall study context: The cohort comprised a couple of women and a few men. Their ages spanned 18 to 49 years.

CD45RA+ naive and CD45RA-negative memory subsets were separated from CD4+ cells. Method: immunoSEQ multiplex PCR; TCRdb's copy keeps in-frame clones and lacks some. The table includes about 2.4 million clones, under 95% detected once. The CDR3 is made up of 15 amino acids. Per germline, CDR1 SGHDN and CDR2 FVKESK. J was trimmed by 7 bases and V by 1 base; bases with no gene match: 9. The chain uses TRBV14 and TRBJ1-2; 7 positions match TRBD1. This TCR came from a man aged 18-30 years in good health. Some clones in this sample may be carry-over from other donors' samples. What was sequenced was naive CD4+ T cells from PBMCs. The subset here: CD45RA+ positively selected. In DNA form, the CDR3 reads TGTGCCAGCAGCCAAGGACAGGGTAGCATCTCTGGCTACACCTTC. It is translated as CASSQGQGSISGYTF.